Described below is a single T cell receptor beta chain sequence and its context. The sample is drawn from a study of vaccination and CD4 T cells after COVID-19. The CDR3 sequence is 17 residues long. CDR1 and CDR2 (germline): MNHEY, SMNVEV (reference sequence). V lost 5 bases to trimming and J lost 1 base; unmatched junction nucleotides: 8. In TCRdb, the PCR reads were re-called with MiXCR into one record per CDR3 protein. This sample has 25,000 or so distinct CDR3 sequences, with 45% to 60% found just once. The chain joins TRBV27 to TRBJ2-3; the match to TRBD2 covers 11 bases. Specimen: CD4+ T cells from blood, collected before SARS-CoV-2 vaccination. This sequence originates from a human donor who had recovered from COVID-19. In DNA, the CDR3 is TGTGCCAGCAGTAGACTAGCGGGAAGGGCTGGCACAGATACGCAGTATTTT. It specifies CASSRLAGRAGTDTQYF.